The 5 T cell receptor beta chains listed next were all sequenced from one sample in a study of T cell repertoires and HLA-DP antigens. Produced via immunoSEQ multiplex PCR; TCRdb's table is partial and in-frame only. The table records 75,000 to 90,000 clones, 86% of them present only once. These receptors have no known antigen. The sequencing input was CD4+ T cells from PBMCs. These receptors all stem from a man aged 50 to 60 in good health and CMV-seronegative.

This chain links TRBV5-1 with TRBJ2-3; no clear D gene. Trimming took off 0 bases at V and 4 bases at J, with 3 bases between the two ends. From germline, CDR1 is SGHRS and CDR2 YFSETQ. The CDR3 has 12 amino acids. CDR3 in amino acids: CASSLEADTQYF. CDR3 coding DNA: TGCGCCAGCAGCTTGGAAGCAGATACGCAGTATTTT.

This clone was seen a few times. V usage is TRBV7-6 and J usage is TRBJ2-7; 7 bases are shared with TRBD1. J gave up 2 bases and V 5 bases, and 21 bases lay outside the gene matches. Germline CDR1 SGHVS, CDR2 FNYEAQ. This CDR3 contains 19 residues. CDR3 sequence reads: CASSQKLLPTGQEPYEQYF. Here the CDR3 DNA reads TGTGCCAGCAGCCAGAAATTGCTACCTACTGGACAGGAACCCTACGAGCAGTACTTC.

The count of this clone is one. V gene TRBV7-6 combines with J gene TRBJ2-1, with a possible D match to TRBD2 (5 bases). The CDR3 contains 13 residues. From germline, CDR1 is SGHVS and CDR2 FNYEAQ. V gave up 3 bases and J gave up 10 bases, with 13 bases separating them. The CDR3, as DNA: TGTGCCAGCAGCTTTTCTACAGACTACGAGCAGTTCTTC. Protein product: CASSFSTDYEQFF.

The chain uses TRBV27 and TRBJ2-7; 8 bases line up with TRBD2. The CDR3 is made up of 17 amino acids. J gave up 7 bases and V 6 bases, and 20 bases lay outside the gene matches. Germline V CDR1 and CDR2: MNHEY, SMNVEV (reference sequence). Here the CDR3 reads CASSNLVGRSGSVEQYF. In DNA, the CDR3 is TGTGCCAGCAGCAATTTGGTCGGCCGCAGCGGGAGTGTGGAGCAGTACTTC.

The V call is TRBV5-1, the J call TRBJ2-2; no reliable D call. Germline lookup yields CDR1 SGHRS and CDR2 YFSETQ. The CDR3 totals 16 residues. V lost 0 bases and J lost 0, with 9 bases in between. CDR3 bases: TGCGCCAGCAGCTTGGTACCTCTGACGAACACCGGGGAGCTGTTTTTT. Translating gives CASSLVPLTNTGELFF. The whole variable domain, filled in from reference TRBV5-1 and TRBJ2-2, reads KAGVTQTPRYLIKTRGQQVTLSCSPISGHRSVSWYQQTPGQGLQFLFEYFSETQRNKGNFPGRFSGRQFSNSRSEMNVSTLELGDSALYLCASSLVPLTNTGELFFGEGSRLTVL.